Included here is one TCR beta chain sequence, with context. Its target antigen remains unknown. The sample holds no much larger clone one base away, and base qualities are not on file. This entry belongs to a study of T cell changes during pregnancy in multiple sclerosis (dated by TCRdb to the late 2010s). Study-level background: The study examined how the T cell repertoire changed over the course of pregnancy in women with multiple sclerosis.

The receptor library was made with the immunoSEQ multiplex PCR assay. Here the immuneACCESS table is served through TCRdb, limited to in-frame sequences with V and J called. Missing clones are a known gap in these copies; in checked studies unresolved V genes cover under half, and the rest lacks a known reason. This sample has tens of thousands of clones in its table, and 92% of those were observed once. The ten largest clones capture approximately 0.2% of the sample. CDR1 and CDR2, looked up from the germline V gene, are MGHDK and SYGVNS. Ends trimmed: V by 5 bases, J by 10 bases; bases unmatched to a gene: 16. Spanning cysteine to phenylalanine, the CDR3 consists of 17 amino acids. Of the read, only the CDR3 DNA is kept; its 51 bases are in frame from base 1.

The rearrangement joined TRBV25-1 to TRBJ1-4, with 10 junctional bases fitting TRBD1. The specimen was CD4+ T cells from peripheral blood mononuclear cells, collected in the second trimester of pregnancy. This receptor was obtained from a female donor with multiple sclerosis, enrolled in a pregnancy study. CDR3 sequence: CASSHAVGTGESGKLFF. The DNA is TGTGCCAGCAGTCATGCCGTGGGGACAGGGGAATCGGGAAAACTGTTTTTT.